These 20 T cell receptor beta chains share one sample of origin, sequenced in a study of shared clonotypes between healthy human individuals. Produced via immunoSEQ multiplex PCR; TCRdb's table is partial and in-frame only. Of roughly 2.5 million clones in the sample, more than 90% were seen once. Specimen: naive CD4+ T cells sorted from blood. Documented subset: CD45RA+ positively selected. The receptor source for this set is a man aged 18 to 30 in good health.

This clone has just one count. The rearrangement links TRBV23-1 to TRBJ1-1; D not certain. TRBV23-1 is recorded as an ORF, its role being uncertain. V lost 2 bases and J lost 0, with 16 bases in between. This CDR3 region has 17 residues. The CDR3 reads CASSQHPLTALNTEAFF. In nucleotides, the CDR3 is TGCGCCAGCAGTCAACATCCTCTGACCGCCTTGAACACTGAAGCTTTCTTT.

The rearrangement uses TRBV30 and TRBJ2-5, with 8 bases aligning to TRBD1. Looked up from germline, CDR1 is GTSNPN and CDR2 is SVGIG (reference sequence). The ends lost 4 bases at V and 4 bases at J; junction bases unmatched: 5. The CDR3 spans 13 residues. The CDR3 bases are TGTGCCTGGACTCAGGGGGCCCTAGAGACCCAGTACTTC. Translating it yields CAWTQGALETQYF. Variable domain in full (rest from reference TRBV30 and TRBJ2-5): SQTIHQWPATLVQPVGSPLSLECTVEGTSNPNLYWYRQAAGRGLQLLFYSVGIGQISSEVPQNLSASRPQDRQFILSSKKLLLSDSGFYLCAWTQGALETQYFGPGTRLLVL.

This sequence joins TRBV11-2 and TRBJ2-1; TRBD1 aligns across 9 bases. The CDR3 consists of 15 residues. Germline CDR1 and CDR2: SGHAT and FQNNGV. The J segment lost 6 bases and the V segment lost 5 bases, leaving 8 bases of the junction unmatched. CDR3 residues: CASSADRGFFNEQFF. The CDR3, as DNA: TGTGCCAGCAGCGCGGACAGGGGATTTTTCAATGAGCAGTTCTTC. Full variable domain (rest looked up from reference TRBV11-2 and TRBJ2-1): EAGVAQSPRYKIIEKRQSVAFWCNPISGHATLYWYQQILGQGPKLLIQFQNNGVVDDSQLPKDRFSAERLKGVDSTLKIQPAKLEDSAVYLCASSADRGFFNEQFFGPGTRLTVL.

About this clone: Other nucleotide sequences in the sample specify the same CDR3. This chain connects TRBV18 to TRBJ2-7; tentatively, D is TRBD2 (5 bases). The V and J ends lost 2 bases and 4 bases respectively, with 9 bases between them. The germline CDR1 and CDR2 sequences are KGHSH and LQKENI. The CDR3 runs 13 residues. DNA of the CDR3: TGTGCCAGCTCACCAACGAGAGGGTACGAGCAGTACTTC. This translates into CASSPTRGYEQYF.

J is TRBJ1-2 and V is TRBV9; maybe TRBD1 (5 bases). The CDR3 runs to 15 residues. From germline, CDR1 is SGDLS and CDR2 YYNGEE. Between the trimmed V and J ends, which lost 4 bases and 5 bases, there was a span of 18 bases. In nucleotides, the CDR3 is TGTGCCAGCAGCCCATCCGGCAGGGAGGGGTATGGCTACACCTTC. Translating it yields CASSPSGREGYGYTF.

This clone has only one observation. The CDR3 protein is CASSSPRGRPIMNTEAFF. Written as DNA, the CDR3 is TGTGCCAGCAGCTCACCCCGGGGACGCCCGATCATGAACACTGAAGCTTTCTTT. V usage is TRBV7-9 and J usage is TRBJ1-1; D may be TRBD1 (5 bases). Deletions cut 4 bases from V and 0 bases from J, with 21 bases between. This CDR3 has 18 amino acids. Germline assignment: CDR1 SEHNR and CDR2 FQNEAQ (reference sequence).

This clone was picked up one time. The chain joins TRBV2 to TRBJ1-3; unclear D gene. Trimming stripped 5 bases from V and 4 bases from J, with 6 bases between. This CDR3 comprises 12 residues. Looked up from germline, CDR1 is SNHLY and CDR2 is FYNNEI. Here the CDR3 reads CASSRRGNTIYF. In DNA form, the CDR3 reads TGTGCCAGCAGTAGAAGGGGAAACACCATATATTTT. Together with reference TRBV2 and TRBJ1-3, the CDR3 gives the full variable domain: EPEVTQTPSHQVTQMGQEVILRCVPISNHLYFYWYRQILGQKVEFLVSFYNNEISEKSEIFDDQFSVERPDGSNFTLKIRSTKLEDSAMYFCASSRRGNTIYFGEGSWLTVV.

CDR3: CASSLLQVNSPLHF. The CDR3 DNA sequence: TGTGCCAGCAGTTTATTACAGGTTAATTCACCCCTCCACTTT. This chain connects TRBV28 to TRBJ1-6, with D tentatively TRBD1 (5 bases). V was clipped by 1 base and J by 6 bases, with 7 bases between them. Looked up from germline, CDR1 is MDHEN and CDR2 is SYDVKM. The CDR3 consists of 14 residues.

The count of this clone is one. This rearrangement joins TRBV7-2 to TRBJ2-3; D perhaps matches TRBD1 (5 bases). In germline, CDR1 is SGHTA, CDR2 FQGNSA. The CDR3 loop spans 15 amino acids. Trimming removed 2 bases at V and 4 bases at J, with 13 bases between. The CDR3 loop is CASSLRGRSADTQYF. The CDR3 coding sequence is TGTGCCAGCAGCTTAAGGGGTCGATCCGCAGATACGCAGTATTTT.

This clone has more than one count but fewer than ten. Additional DNA sequences in this sample encode the identical CDR3. This sequence joins TRBV5-1 and TRBJ2-1; 11 bases agree with TRBD2. The CDR3 consists of 16 residues. The V segment lost 0 bases and the J segment 3 bases; nucleotides outside the gene matches: 2. Per the germline V gene, CDR1 is SGHRS and CDR2 is YFSETQ. The CDR3 DNA reads TGCGCCAGCAGCTTGGTCCTAGCGGGAGGCTACAATGAGCAGTTCTTC. It specifies CASSLVLAGGYNEQFF.

The gene calls are TRBV2 and TRBJ2-7; D tentatively fits TRBD1 or TRBD2 (5 bases each). Trimming took off 6 bases at V and 2 bases at J, with 14 bases between the two ends. The CDR3 sequence is 14 residues long. Germline CDR1 reads SNHLY; CDR2 reads FYNNEI. The CDR3 spells CASSAWDGPYEQYF. The CDR3 bases are TGTGCCAGCAGCGCCTGGGACGGCCCCTACGAGCAGTACTTC.

The chain recombines TRBV18 with TRBJ2-1; TRBD2 aligns across 10 bases. CDR1 is KGHSH and CDR2 is LQKENI in the germline V gene. This CDR3 region has 17 residues. V was clipped by 8 bases and J by 4 bases; unmatched bases: 14. Here the CDR3 DNA reads TGTGCCAGCCTATCCGCCATTACGACTAGCGGGTACAATGAGCAGTTCTTC. Protein sequence: CASLSAITTSGYNEQFF. The full variable domain, its missing parts supplied by reference TRBV18 and TRBJ2-1, is NAGVMQNPRHLVRRRGQEARLRCSPMKGHSHVYWYRQLPEEGLKFMVYLQKENIIDESGMPKERFSAEFPKEGPSILRIQQVVRGDSAAYFCASLSAITTSGYNEQFFGPGTRLTVL.

V usage is TRBV7-9 and J usage is TRBJ1-2; TRBD1 is a possible D gene (5 bases). V was trimmed by 0 bases and J by 1 base, leaving 12 bases between them. CDR1 is SEHNR and CDR2 is FQNEAQ in the germline V gene (reference sequence). The CDR3 extends over 16 amino acids. CDR3 DNA: TGTGCCAGCAGCTTAGCATTGGCAGGACATAACTATGGCTACACCTTC. The encoded protein is CASSLALAGHNYGYTF.

The chain combines TRBV19 with TRBJ2-3; TRBD2 might be the D (7 bases). V dropped 5 bases and J dropped 4 bases, with 25 bases sitting between them. The CDR3 has 18 residues. Germline V CDR1 and CDR2: LNHDA, SQIVND (reference sequence). The CDR3 DNA is TGTGCCAGTAGTTCTTCGGGGGGCGACAGTCTTTTTTCAGATACGCAGTATTTT. Its protein is CASSSSGGDSLFSDTQYF.

The J gene is TRBJ2-2, the V gene TRBV5-4; no definite D call. The CDR3 length is 9 residues. V was clipped by 3 bases and J by 11 bases, with 2 bases between them. Looked up from germline, CDR1 is SGHNT and CDR2 is YYREEE (reference sequence). The CDR3 DNA is TGTGCCAGCAGCTCCGAGCTGTTTTTT. Translation gives CASSSELFF.

The gene calls are TRBV29-1 and TRBJ2-5; no definite D call. CDR1 is SQVTM, CDR2 ANQGSEA, per germline. This CDR3 has 16 residues. Trimming removed 8 bases at V and 2 bases at J, with 24 bases between. The CDR3 region is CSTVIPAWMKQETQYF. The CDR3 DNA sequence: TGCAGCACTGTAATCCCCGCATGGATGAAGCAAGAGACCCAGTACTTC.

The chain is built from TRBV25-1 and TRBJ2-5; D is unresolved. The J call is in doubt because the DNA end fits TRBJ2-7 better. The germline CDR1 and CDR2 sequences are MGHDK and SYGVNS. The length of the CDR3 is 11 residues. The CDR3 bases are TGTGCCAGCAGTGCCCAGTACGAGCAGTACTTC. Translated: CASSAQYEQYF.

This rearrangement joins TRBV6-5 to TRBJ1-6; D is perhaps TRBD1 (5 bases). CDR3 size: 14 residues. The V gene's germline CDR1 is MNHEY and CDR2 SVGAGI. Trimming pared 1 base from V and 7 bases from J, leaving 8 bases between. The DNA for the CDR3 is TGTGCCAGCAGTTACTTCGGGGGAAATTCACCCCTCCACTTT. It is translated as CASSYFGGNSPLHF.

Here the CDR3 reads CASSKAPSGVYNEQFF. The CDR3 bases are TGTGCCAGCAGCAAAGCCCCGAGCGGGGTTTACAATGAGCAGTTCTTC. The genes are TRBV21-1 and TRBJ2-1; TRBD2 reflects the table's D call only, with no check against the DNA. TRBV21-1 is tagged as a pseudogene. The CDR3 has 16 amino acids.

CDR3 DNA: TGTGCCAGCAGCTTAGTAACTAGCGGGGCTGAGACCCAGTACTTC. Amino acid sequence: CASSLVTSGAETQYF. This chain connects TRBV11-2 to TRBJ2-5; 10 nucleotides line up with TRBD2. With V trimmed by 1 base and J by 5 bases, 4 bases remained unmatched. In germline, CDR1 is SGHAT, CDR2 FQNNGV. The CDR3 has 15 residues.